One sample yielded the 27 T cell receptor beta chains listed below, sequenced in a study of HIV-infected patients and healthy controls. Antiretroviral therapy had run roughly three months, about 14 weeks, before follow-up blood collection. All unsorted peripheral T cells were captured because whole blood was used without fractionation. Alpha and beta constant-region primers primed reverse transcription of 400 to 500 ng RNA. Using multiplexing indices, alpha and beta chain libraries were generated apart by chain-specific third strand synthesis. TCRdb reanalysed the 5' RACE reads using MiXCR and keeps one entry per CDR3 protein. The table lists approximately 15,000 distinct CDR3 sequences, 9% to 15% of them singletons, with approximately 40% in the top ten. The sample consisted of blood, taken during antiretroviral therapy. These receptors all stem from an adult with HIV infection. The donor label of this sample is uncertain.

This clonotype was counted only a few times. CDR3 residues: CASQEQGAGTGELFF. Here the CDR3 DNA reads TGCGCCAGCCAAGAACAGGGGGCTGGCACCGGGGAGCTGTTTTTT. J is TRBJ2-2 and V is TRBV4-1, with 9 bases fitting TRBD1. This CDR3 region has 15 residues. Trimming at V came to 8 bases and at J to 4 bases, leaving 8 bases not matched to a gene. CDR1 is MGHRA and CDR2 is YSYEKL in the germline V gene.

At least ten counts were recorded for this clonotype. This rearrangement joins TRBV20-1 to TRBJ2-7; 11 nucleotides agree with TRBD2. Germline V gene lookup returns CDR1 DFQATT and CDR2 SNEGSKA (reference sequence). CDR3 length equals 14 residues. Losses at the gene ends were 6 bases for V and 3 bases for J; bases not matched to a gene: 7. CDR3 amino acids: CSATPGLAVYEQYF. The DNA of the CDR3 is TGCAGTGCCACCCCGGGACTAGCGGTCTACGAGCAGTACTTC.

This clonotype was detected only a few times. The V and J genes are TRBV27 and TRBJ2-1, with D perhaps being TRBD1 or TRBD2 (5 bases each). The CDR3 loop spans 17 amino acids. Germline loops: CDR1 MNHEY, CDR2 SMNVEV (reference sequence). V shed 2 bases and J shed 7 bases, with 21 bases lying between them. CDR3 residues: CASSLRVPVTRENEQFF. CDR3 in DNA: TGTGCCAGCAGTTTACGTGTCCCAGTCACCAGGGAGAATGAGCAGTTCTTC.

This clonotype came up many times. The gene calls are TRBV10-3 and TRBJ2-7, with unresolved D. The CDR3 is made up of 14 amino acids. The germline gives CDR1 ENHRY, CDR2 SYGVKD. V was cut by 6 bases and J by 5 bases, with 17 bases left in between. CDR3 sequence: CAISAGSQTDEQYF. CDR3 bases: TGTGCCATCAGCGCCGGGTCCCAGACGGACGAGCAGTACTTC.

This clonotype was picked up many times. This chain uses TRBV29-1 with TRBJ2-1; D uncertain. Germline-derived CDR1 and CDR2 are SQVTM and ANQGSEA. Deletions cut 7 bases from V and 3 bases from J, with 10 bases between. This CDR3 has 12 residues. DNA for the CDR3: TGCAGCGCCGGCCTAGGCTACAATGAGCAGTTCTTC. Its protein is CSAGLGYNEQFF.

By proportion, this clonotype is medium-sized. CDR3 nucleotide sequence: TGTGCCAGGCAGGGGGACAGGGACAACTACGAGCAGTACTTC. It codes for CARQGDRDNYEQYF. This sequence joins TRBV2 and TRBJ2-7, with 9 bases lining up with TRBD1. CDR3 length: 14 residues. V was pared by 9 bases and J by 3 bases, with 9 bases of the junction left unmatched. Germline-derived CDR1 and CDR2 are SNHLY and FYNNEI.

This clonotype was seen repeatedly, ten times or more. The rearrangement links TRBV7-8 to TRBJ2-5; D remains ambiguous. The CDR3 totals 14 residues. V lost 4 bases to trimming and J lost 1 base, with 10 bases between them. Germline V gene data show CDR1 as SGHVS and CDR2 as FQNEAQ. CDR3 DNA sequence: TGTGCCAGCAGCTGGGGTATCCCCCAAGAGACCCAGTACTTC. Translated, it gives CASSWGIPQETQYF.

The chain has TRBV19 and TRBJ1-4; D unresolved. V lost 4 bases and J lost 4, with 13 bases in between. There are 15 residues in the CDR3. Looked up from germline, CDR1 is LNHDA and CDR2 is SQIVND (reference sequence). The chain's CDR3 is CASSTTGRINEKLFF. Written as DNA, the CDR3 is TGTGCCAGTAGTACCACGGGAAGGATTAATGAAAAACTGTTTTTT. Combining the CDR3 with reference TRBV19 and TRBJ1-4 gives the whole variable domain DGGITQSPKYLFRKEGQNVTLSCEQNLNHDAMYWYRQDPGQGLRLIYYSQIVNDFQKGDIAEGYSVSREKKESFPLTVTSAQKNPTAFYLCASSTTGRINEKLFFGSGTQLSVL.

This clonotype was detected ten times or more. This sequence joins TRBV6-1 and TRBJ2-1; perhaps TRBD1 as D (6 bases). V was cut by 3 bases and J by 9 bases, with 12 bases left in between. This CDR3 has 13 amino acids. Germline-derived CDR1 and CDR2 are MNHNS and SASEGT. The CDR3 DNA sequence: TGTGCCAGCAGTGATCAGGGGAGAGGTGAGCAGTTCTTC. It yields the protein CASSDQGRGEQFF.

At least ten counts were recorded for this clonotype. The chain combines TRBV9 with TRBJ2-1, with a weak D call TRBD2 (6 bases). CDR1 is SGDLS and CDR2 is YYNGEE in the germline V gene. The CDR3 sequence is 15 residues long. V lost 0 bases and J lost 6, with 13 bases in between. In DNA, the CDR3 is TGTGCCAGCAGCGTAGTAGCGGACTCTAGCAATGAGCAGTTCTTC. Protein sequence: CASSVVADSSNEQFF.

This clonotype occurred many times. The CDR3 DNA reads TGTGCCAGCAGCCTCTCAAGTCTCGGAAGCGAGCAGTACTTC. This gives the protein CASSLSSLGSEQYF. The rearrangement uses TRBV7-9 and TRBJ2-7; no firm D call. V was clipped by 5 bases and J by 6 bases, with 17 bases between them. There are 14 residues in the CDR3. Germline CDR1 SEHNR, CDR2 FQNEAQ (reference sequence).

This clonotype was observed many times. The rearrangement links TRBV2 to TRBJ2-3, with D maybe TRBD1 (5 bases). This CDR3 region has 15 residues. The germline CDR1 and CDR2 sequences are SNHLY and FYNNEI. Deletions cut 3 bases from V and 2 bases from J, with 12 bases between. The CDR3 region has the DNA TGTGCCAGCAGTGAGGGCAGGGTGAACACAGATACGCAGTATTTT. It is translated as CASSEGRVNTDTQYF.

This clonotype was recorded at least ten times. The chain uses TRBV4-1 and TRBJ2-7; 9 bases agree with TRBD1. Trimming at V came to 3 bases and at J to 5 bases, leaving 5 bases not matched to a gene. Looked up from germline, CDR1 is MGHRA and CDR2 is YSYEKL. This CDR3 has 14 residues. The CDR3 coding sequence is TGCGCCAGCAGCCAGGGACAGGGTTTCCACGAGCAGTACTTC. Protein: CASSQGQGFHEQYF.

A few counts support this clonotype. The chain uses TRBV9 and TRBJ2-1; 9 bases agree with TRBD2. Losses at the gene ends were 0 bases for V and 4 bases for J; bases not matched to a gene: 2. CDR1 and CDR2 (germline): SGDLS, YYNGEE. The CDR3 has 15 amino acids. The CDR3 DNA sequence: TGTGCCAGCAGCGTAGGACTAGCGGCATACAATGAGCAGTTCTTC. Amino acid sequence: CASSVGLAAYNEQFF. Combining the CDR3 with reference TRBV9 and TRBJ2-1 gives the whole variable domain DSGVTQTPKHLITATGQRVTLRCSPRSGDLSVYWYQQSLDQGLQFLIQYYNGEERAKGNILERFSAQQFPDLHSELNLSSLELGDSALYFCASSVGLAAYNEQFFGPGTRLTVL.

Note on this clonotype: A much larger clone lies a single base off, so this may be a read error. The chain links TRBV6-6 to TRBJ2-1, with 9 positions matching TRBD2. Per germline, CDR1 MNHNY and CDR2 SVGAGI (reference sequence). This CDR3 region has 18 residues. CDR3: CASSQLALRGGTYNEQLF. DNA of the CDR3: TGTGCCAGCAGTCAACTAGCTCTGCGGGGGGGCACCTACAATGAGCAGTTATTC.

This clonotype was observed many times. J is TRBJ1-2 and V is TRBV5-1; TRBD1 aligns across 8 bases. The CDR3 loop spans 15 amino acids. The germline V gene has CDR1 SGHRS and CDR2 YFSETQ. Trimming removed 0 bases from V and 2 bases from J; junction bases left unmatched: 3. The CDR3 reads CASSLGTGPNYGYTF. As DNA, the CDR3 is TGCGCCAGCAGCTTGGGGACAGGGCCCAACTATGGCTACACCTTC.

In this sample, this clonotype turned up many times. This sequence joins TRBV20-1 and TRBJ2-6, with no clear D. This CDR3 contains 15 residues. Trimming stripped 2 bases from V and 0 bases from J, with 8 bases between. The germline V gene encodes CDR1 DFQATT and CDR2 SNEGSKA (reference sequence). Written as DNA, the CDR3 is TGCAGTGCTAGACTACAGACCTCTGGGGCCAACGTCCTGACTTTC. This gives the protein CSARLQTSGANVLTF.

In its sample, this clonotype was seen many times. V and J are TRBV11-2 and TRBJ2-7, with a weak D call TRBD2 (5 bases). Germline CDR1 and CDR2: SGHAT and FQNNGV. This CDR3 region has 12 residues. The ends were cut back, 5 bases at V and 6 bases at J, with 11 bases in the middle. CDR3 loop: CASSRMGAEQYF. CDR3 in DNA: TGTGCCAGCAGCCGGATGGGAGCCGAGCAGTACTTC.

This clonotype was picked up many times. The chain links TRBV4-2 to TRBJ2-5; 13 bases line up with TRBD2. There are 14 residues in the CDR3. The junction had 1 base not matched to a gene; V was cut back by 4 bases and J by 5 bases. From germline, CDR1 is LGHNA and CDR2 YNFKEQ. The CDR3 sequence: CASSPGLAGETQYF. CDR3 coding DNA: TGTGCCAGCAGCCCGGGACTAGCGGGGGAGACCCAGTACTTC.

This clonotype was observed at least ten times. This sequence joins TRBV29-1 and TRBJ2-3; D is perhaps TRBD1 (6 bases). Germline V gene sequence: CDR1 SQVTM, CDR2 ANQGSEA. The CDR3 consists of 13 residues. V was shortened by 6 bases and J by 2 bases, with 12 bases between the two germline ends. This CDR3 reads CSVSTGTTDTQYF. The CDR3 region has the DNA TGCAGCGTCTCTACAGGGACCACAGATACGCAGTATTTT.

This clonotype was recorded many times. This chain uses TRBV19 with TRBJ2-7; tentative D call: TRBD1 (6 bases). The ends were cut back, 8 bases at V and 3 bases at J, with 14 bases in the middle. This CDR3 has 13 residues. Germline assignment: CDR1 LNHDA and CDR2 SQIVND (reference sequence). CDR3 DNA sequence: TGTGCCAGTCGCCGGACAGAGAACTACGAGCAGTACTTC. This gives the protein CASRRTENYEQYF.

This clonotype has ten or more counts. The J gene is TRBJ2-3, the V gene TRBV30; D is unclear. CDR3 length: 11 amino acids. The V gene lost 3 bases and the J gene lost 4 bases, with 5 bases spanning the gap. Germline V lookup: CDR1 GTSNPN, CDR2 SVGIG (reference sequence). In DNA, the CDR3 is TGTGCCTGGAGATCTCCAGATACGCAGTATTTT. This encodes CAWRSPDTQYF.

This clonotype was seen a handful of times. The chain links TRBV5-1 to TRBJ2-3; TRBD2 might be the D (5 bases). Germline V gene sequence: CDR1 SGHRS, CDR2 YFSETQ. The CDR3 loop spans 14 amino acids. Trimming cost V 0 bases and J 5 bases, with 10 bases left between them. The CDR3 DNA reads TGCGCCAGCAGCTTGGAGGGAGTCGTAGATACGCAGTATTTT. It codes for CASSLEGVVDTQYF.

This clonotype has ten or more counts. The chain employs TRBV12-3 or TRBV12-4 and TRBJ2-7; 9 nucleotides match TRBD1. CDR3 size: 16 residues. Trimming took 2 bases from V and 3 from J; bases not matched to a gene: 8. The CDR3 DNA reads TGTGCCAGCAGTTTAAAACAGGGGGCACCCGGCTACGAGCAGTACTTC. Protein: CASSLKQGAPGYEQYF.

This chain uses TRBV11-2 with TRBJ2-4, with D possibly matching TRBD1 (6 bases). The germline V gene has CDR1 SGHAT and CDR2 FQNNGV. This CDR3 is built from 15 residues. Trimming cost V 6 bases and J 4 bases, with 16 bases left between them. The CDR3 loop is CASSPPPDSKNIQYF. In DNA form, the CDR3 reads TGTGCCAGCAGTCCCCCCCCGGACAGTAAAAACATTCAGTACTTC.

Many counts were recorded for this clonotype. The genes are TRBV5-1 and TRBJ2-3; D gene uncertain. Germline V gives CDR1 SGHRS, CDR2 YFSETQ. The CDR3 runs to 12 residues. Trimming shortened V by 4 bases and J by 0 bases, and 3 bases separated the two germline ends. The CDR3 sequence: CASSASTDTQYF. As DNA, the CDR3 is TGCGCCAGCAGCGCCAGCACAGATACGCAGTATTTT.

This clonotype was counted ten times or more. The chain links TRBV11-2 to TRBJ1-2, with 7 positions matching TRBD1. The CDR3 extends over 17 amino acids. Losses at the gene ends were 1 base for V and 3 bases for J; bases not matched to a gene: 11. Germline values: CDR1 SGHAT, CDR2 FQNNGV. CDR3 in amino acids: CASSLVTGQVFDYGYTF. CDR3 nucleotides: TGTGCCAGCAGCTTAGTAACAGGACAGGTCTTCGACTATGGCTACACCTTC. Supplemented by reference TRBV11-2 and TRBJ1-2, the full variable domain reads EAGVAQSPRYKIIEKRQSVAFWCNPISGHATLYWYQQILGQGPKLLIQFQNNGVVDDSQLPKDRFSAERLKGVDSTLKIQPAKLEDSAVYLCASSLVTGQVFDYGYTFGSGTRLTVV.